This T cell receptor (beta chain) was documented in a study of T cell repertoires in cytomegalovirus infection. Study in general: Carrying CMV and the relevant HLA type showed in public TCR beta signatures. General study results and limits: Clonotype analysis showed dominance of the ex vivo response by HLA-C-restricted CMV-specific TCR beta clonotypes.

TCRdb re-called the reads with MiXCR, one entry per CDR3 protein. The data show 200,000 or so distinct CDR3 sequences, roughly 27% seen once. V dropped 6 bases and J dropped 6; count of bases not matched to a gene: 10. Germline V gene data show CDR1 as DFQATT and CDR2 as SNEGSKA (reference sequence). The CDR3 loop spans 14 amino acids. As for this clonotype: The antigen remains undetermined.

Sequencing was carried out using PBMCs. This clonotype was sampled from a human donor in good health (CMV status not recorded). Some clones in this sample may be carry-over from other donors' samples. The chain couples TRBV20-1 to TRBJ1-2; 10 nucleotides line up with TRBD1. The DNA of the CDR3 is TGCAGTGCGACAGGGGGCGCGACCGATCATGGCTACACCTTC. The encoded protein is CSATGGATDHGYTF.